This passage covers 2 T cell receptor beta chains from one sample sequenced in a study of fetal regulatory T cell absence and autoimmunity. The assay was immunoSEQ multiplex PCR, and TCRdb's table has in-frame clones only and misses some. The table has about 95,000 clones, 55% to 75% seen once. The sequenced sample consisted of pancreas tissue. The receptors shown here come from a male donor with IPEX syndrome.

The chain carries TRBV20-1 and TRBJ1-2; no firm D call. V was pared by 2 bases and J by 4 bases, with 5 bases between. The germline V gene has CDR1 DFQATT and CDR2 SNEGSKA (reference sequence). The CDR3 totals 11 residues. The CDR3 DNA reads TGCAGTGCTAGACGGAGCTATGGCTACACCTTC. It yields the protein CSARRSYGYTF.

The chain couples TRBV7-9 to TRBJ1-1, with unresolved D. V lost 8 bases and J 14 bases, leaving 12 bases between the germline ends. Germline assignment: CDR1 SEHNR and CDR2 FQNEAQ (reference sequence). The CDR3 is 9 residues long. CDR3 DNA sequence: TGTGCCAGCTGGGGAGGGTTCTTCTTT. It is translated as CASWGGFFF.